The present T cell receptor beta chain was sequenced within a study of shared clonotypes between healthy human individuals. Positively selected for CCR7, the CD45RO-negative cells used as naive CD8 cells excluded terminally differentiated effector memory CD45RA+ cells. V was pared by 0 bases and J by 3 bases, with 11 bases of the junction left unmatched. Germline V CDR1 and CDR2: WSHSY, SAAADI. This CDR3 is built from 17 residues. The table came from immunoSEQ multiplex PCR; TCRdb's copy has only in-frame clones and leaves some out. The table records nearly 2 million clones, around 96% of them present only once. This clone has just one count.

The clonotype comes from a man between 18 and 35 years old in good health. The chain employs TRBV10-2 and TRBJ2-7; TRBD2 agrees at 7 bases. The sample comprised naive CD8+ T cells sorted from blood. The CDR3 reads CASSESAGDRKGYEQYF. The CDR3 DNA is TGCGCCAGCAGTGAGTCCGCGGGAGACAGAAAGGGCTACGAGCAGTACTTC.